The T cell receptor beta chain under discussion was sequenced for a study of beta chain features in type 1 diabetes. At the level of the study: All of the samples together had some 110 million sorted cells examined.

The whole isolated RNA underwent reverse transcription, so sequencing captured expressed TCRB transcripts. The repertoire was sequenced with immunoSEQ multiplex PCR; TCRdb's copy has only in-frame clones and lacks some. The table lists about 700,000 clones, 13% of them singletons. The study's findings and limits: Shorter TCRB CDR3s, moderately but significantly so, marked every one of the four CD4+ subsets in Type 1 diabetes patients.

CDR1 and CDR2 from the germline V gene are SEHNR and FQNEAQ (reference sequence). V lost 4 bases and J lost 0, with 10 bases in between. The CDR3 totals 14 residues. Remarks on this clone: Its specificity is unknown.

The receptor was derived from a man aged 18-30 years with type 1 diabetes. Sequencing was carried out using naive CD4+ T cells from blood. This sequence joins TRBV7-9 and TRBJ2-7; tentative D call: TRBD1 (5 bases). This chain's CDR3 is CASSSGHYSYEQYF. The CDR3 nucleotides are TGTGCCAGCAGCTCAGGGCACTACTCCTACGAGCAGTACTTC.